The text below deals with one T cell receptor (beta chain). Authors' data handling: Counts of nucleated cells, estimated from reference gene primer amplification, were obtained. The data were produced by immunoSEQ multiplex PCR, yet TCRdb's version contains in-frame clones alone and is incomplete. That table gives V, J and clone size, and the DNA gave D and trimming. The sample lists hundreds of thousands of clones; under 90% were seen once. This record comes from a study of blood T cell repertoires in COVID-19. Study-wide background: COVID-19 samples collected from the United States, Italy and Spain covered acute and convalescent phases. Sources were T cells, B-cell-depleted T cells, or PBMCs; the material itself was cDNA or gDNA.

Germline V CDR1 and CDR2: SGHDT, YYEEEE. The CDR3 spans 15 residues. V lost 0 bases and J lost 0, with 9 bases in between. The TCR comes from a woman aged 40 to 50 with active or convalescent COVID-19. The chain combines TRBV5-6 with TRBJ1-1, with D uncertain. Sequencing was done on a sample of peripheral blood. CDR3 bases: TGTGCCAGCAGCTTGGTATCAGTCATGAACACTGAAGCTTTCTTT. As protein: CASSLVSVMNTEAFF.